One and the same sample provided the 3 T cell receptor beta chains below, sequenced in a study of CD8+ T cells in alopecia areata. Treatment meaning: oral pan-JAK inhibitor, 5-10 mg twice daily. RNA extraction was followed by reverse transcription into cDNA, which acted as the sequencing template. Profiled with immunoSEQ multiplex PCR; TCRdb holds only in-frame clones, not every one. The data contain roughly 120,000 clones, more than 45% of them singletons. The material sequenced was CD4+ T cells sorted from blood, taken at week 4, from a patient treated with tofacitinib. The receptors originated from a human donor with alopecia areata.

The J gene is TRBJ2-2, the V gene TRBV7-3; D is possibly TRBD1 or TRBD2 (5 bases each). CDR3 length: 14 residues. Germline CDR1 SGHTA, CDR2 FQGTGA. V lost 5 bases to trimming and J lost 6 bases, with 13 bases between them. CDR3 sequence (DNA): TGTGCCAGCAGCCTCGGGGCTGGCGCCGGGGAGCTGTTTTTT. Encoded protein: CASSLGAGAGELFF.

This clone was detected a few times. The chain combines TRBV19 with TRBJ2-3; the match to TRBD2 covers 8 bases. CDR1 and CDR2 (germline): LNHDA, SQIVND (reference sequence). V dropped 1 base and J dropped 2; count of bases not matched to a gene: 11. The CDR3 sequence is 18 residues long. DNA for the CDR3: TGTGCCAGTAGTATAGCCGGGAGGGCTACGACCTACACAGATACGCAGTATTTT. This encodes CASSIAGRATTYTDTQYF.

This clone came up a few times. The V gene is TRBV11-2, the J gene TRBJ1-2; 7 nucleotides agree with TRBD1. CDR1 and CDR2 from the germline V gene are SGHAT and FQNNGV. This CDR3 spans 13 amino acids. Germline trimming cut 5 bases from V and 4 bases from J; bases unmatched to any gene: 4. CDR3 nucleotides: TGTGCCAGCAGCGCCCGGGACAGCTATGGCTACACCTTC. The encoded protein is CASSARDSYGYTF.